Each of the 2 T cell receptor beta chains below was sequenced from the same sample in a study of T cells in localized non-small cell lung cancer. TCRdb keeps only in-frame clones here, not all; method: immunoSEQ multiplex PCR. This table has about 61,000 clones, roughly 90% appearing once. Sequenced material: peripheral blood, taken before any cancer treatment. Source of these receptors: a man between 40 and 70 years old with stage I squamous cell lung carcinoma.

This chain joins TRBV6-1 and TRBJ1-5, with D tentatively TRBD1 (5 bases). The V gene lost 4 bases and the J gene lost 1 base, with 11 bases spanning the gap. Germline CDR1 and CDR2: MNHNS and SASEGT. The CDR3 loop spans 15 amino acids. The DNA for the CDR3 is TGTGCCAGCAGTGGTCTGGGGGGGAGCAATCAGCCCCAGCATTTT. Encoded protein: CASSGLGGSNQPQHF.

The rearrangement joins TRBV5-1 to TRBJ2-7; D perhaps matches TRBD2 (6 bases). The V gene's germline CDR1 is SGHRS and CDR2 YFSETQ. Trimming removed 4 bases from V and 3 bases from J, with 8 bases in between. The CDR3 sequence is 12 residues long. The CDR3 bases are TGCGCCAGCAGCCGGACTAACTACGAGCAGTACTTC. This sequence encodes CASSRTNYEQYF.